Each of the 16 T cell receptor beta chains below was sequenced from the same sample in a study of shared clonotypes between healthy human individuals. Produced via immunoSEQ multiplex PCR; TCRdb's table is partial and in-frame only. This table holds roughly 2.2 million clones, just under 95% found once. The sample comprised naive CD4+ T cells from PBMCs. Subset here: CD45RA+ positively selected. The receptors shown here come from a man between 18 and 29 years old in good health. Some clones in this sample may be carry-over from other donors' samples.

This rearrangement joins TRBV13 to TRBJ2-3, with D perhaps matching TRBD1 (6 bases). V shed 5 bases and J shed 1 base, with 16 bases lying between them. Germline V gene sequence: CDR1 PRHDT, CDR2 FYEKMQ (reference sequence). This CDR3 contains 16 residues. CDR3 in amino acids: CASSPSTGSRTDTQYF. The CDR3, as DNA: TGTGCCAGCAGCCCGTCTACAGGGTCCCGCACAGATACGCAGTATTTT.

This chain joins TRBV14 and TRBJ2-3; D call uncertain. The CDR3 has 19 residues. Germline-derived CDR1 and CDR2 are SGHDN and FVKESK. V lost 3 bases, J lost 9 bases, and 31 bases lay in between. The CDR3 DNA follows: TGTGCCAGCAGCCAGTCTCCGGAACGAACTCTCGATCGAAGGCGGACGCAGTATTTT. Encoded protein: CASSQSPERTLDRRRTQYF.

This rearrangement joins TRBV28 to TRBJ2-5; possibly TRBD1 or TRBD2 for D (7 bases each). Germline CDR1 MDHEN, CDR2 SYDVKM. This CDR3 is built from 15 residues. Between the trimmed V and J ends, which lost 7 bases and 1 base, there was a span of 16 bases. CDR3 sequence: CASTQGGAPQETQYF. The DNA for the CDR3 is TGTGCCAGCACCCAGGGGGGGGCGCCCCAAGAGACCCAGTACTTC.

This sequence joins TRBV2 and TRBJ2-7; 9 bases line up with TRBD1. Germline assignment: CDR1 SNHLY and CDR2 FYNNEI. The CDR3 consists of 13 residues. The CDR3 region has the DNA TGTGTGGGGGGCCACAGGGGGCAGGGCGAGCAGTACTTC. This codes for CVGGHRGQGEQYF.

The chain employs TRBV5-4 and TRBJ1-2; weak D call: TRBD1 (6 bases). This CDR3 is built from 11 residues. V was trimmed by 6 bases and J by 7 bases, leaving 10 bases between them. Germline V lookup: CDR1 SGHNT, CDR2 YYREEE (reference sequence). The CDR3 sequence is CASTGEGGYTF. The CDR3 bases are TGTGCCAGCACAGGGGAGGGTGGCTACACCTTC.

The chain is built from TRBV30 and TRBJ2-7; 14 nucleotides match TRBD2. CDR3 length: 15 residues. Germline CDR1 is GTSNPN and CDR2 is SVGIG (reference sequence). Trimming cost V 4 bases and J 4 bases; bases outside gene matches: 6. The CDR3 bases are TGTGCCTGGAACCCCAGACTAGCGGGAGGGTACGAGCAGTACTTC. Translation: CAWNPRLAGGYEQYF.

The CDR3 DNA is TGTGCCAGCAGCGCCCGACTAGCGGGGTCCGGGGAGACCCAGTACTTC. Translated: CASSARLAGSGETQYF. The rearrangement links TRBV7-3 to TRBJ2-5; 11 nucleotides align to TRBD2. The CDR3 consists of 16 residues. The trim removed 5 bases at V and 5 bases at J, leaving 10 bases unmatched. Germline loops: CDR1 SGHTA, CDR2 FQGTGA.

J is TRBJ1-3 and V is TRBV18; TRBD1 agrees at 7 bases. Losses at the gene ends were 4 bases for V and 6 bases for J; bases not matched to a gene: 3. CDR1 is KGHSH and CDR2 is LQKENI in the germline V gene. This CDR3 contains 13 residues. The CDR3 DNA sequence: TGTGCCAGCTCACGTCAGGGGGAAAACACCATATATTTT. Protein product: CASSRQGENTIYF.

As DNA, the CDR3 is TGCGCCAGCAGTCAATTGCTGGGACCCTACAATGAGCAGTTCTTC. Translating it yields CASSQLLGPYNEQFF. V gene TRBV23-1 combines with J gene TRBJ2-1, with D possibly being TRBD1 or TRBD2 (5 bases each). TRBV23-1 carries the ORF label, with uncertain function. The CDR3 spans 15 residues. The V gene lost 1 base and the J gene lost 2 bases, with 9 bases spanning the gap.

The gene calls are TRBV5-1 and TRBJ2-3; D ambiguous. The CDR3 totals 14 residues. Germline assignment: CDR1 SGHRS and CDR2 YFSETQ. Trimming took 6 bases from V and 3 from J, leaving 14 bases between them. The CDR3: CASTLHSLTDTQYF. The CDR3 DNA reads TGCGCCAGCACCCTGCACAGCTTGACAGATACGCAGTATTTT.

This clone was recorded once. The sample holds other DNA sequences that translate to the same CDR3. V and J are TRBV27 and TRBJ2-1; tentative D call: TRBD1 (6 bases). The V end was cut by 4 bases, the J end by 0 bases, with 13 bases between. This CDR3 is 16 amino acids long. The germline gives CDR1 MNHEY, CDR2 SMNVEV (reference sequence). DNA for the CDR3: TGTGCCAGCAGTTCTCGACAGGCGAGCTCCTACAATGAGCAGTTCTTC. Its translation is CASSSRQASSYNEQFF.

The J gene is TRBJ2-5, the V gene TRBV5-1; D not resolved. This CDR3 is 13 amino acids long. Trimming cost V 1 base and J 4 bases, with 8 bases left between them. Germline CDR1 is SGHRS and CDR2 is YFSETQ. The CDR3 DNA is TGCGCCAGCAGCTTGACCCCCCCAGAGACCCAGTACTTC. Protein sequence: CASSLTPPETQYF.

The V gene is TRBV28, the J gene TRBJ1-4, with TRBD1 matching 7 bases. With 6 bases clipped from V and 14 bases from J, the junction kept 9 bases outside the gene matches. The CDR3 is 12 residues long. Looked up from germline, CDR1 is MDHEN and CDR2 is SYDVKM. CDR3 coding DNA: TGTGCCAGCAGCCCGGGACAGCCAGTTCTGTTTTTT. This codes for CASSPGQPVLFF.

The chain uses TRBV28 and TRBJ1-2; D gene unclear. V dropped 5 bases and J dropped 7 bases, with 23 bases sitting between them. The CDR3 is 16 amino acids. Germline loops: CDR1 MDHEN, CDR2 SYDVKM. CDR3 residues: CASSLPGSSRVRGYTF. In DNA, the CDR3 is TGTGCCAGCAGTCTCCCGGGGTCTTCGCGGGTTCGTGGCTACACCTTC.

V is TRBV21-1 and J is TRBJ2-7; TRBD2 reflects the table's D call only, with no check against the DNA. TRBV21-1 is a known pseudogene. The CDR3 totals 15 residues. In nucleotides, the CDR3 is TGTGCCAGCAGCAAAGCGCCCAGGCGGGAGGAGGAGCAGTACTTC. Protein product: CASSKAPRREEEQYF.

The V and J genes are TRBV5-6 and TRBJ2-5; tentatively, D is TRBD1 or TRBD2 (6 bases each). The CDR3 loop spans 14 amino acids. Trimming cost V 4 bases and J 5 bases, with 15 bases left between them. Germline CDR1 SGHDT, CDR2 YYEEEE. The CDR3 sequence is CASSASGGGETQYF. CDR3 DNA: TGTGCCAGCAGCGCCTCCGGGGGCGGGGAGACCCAGTACTTC.